This T cell receptor (beta chain) was profiled in a study of sequential checkpoint blockade in melanoma. Study information: Maintenance nivolumab came after either treatment sequence.

The J segment lost 4 bases and the V segment lost 0 bases, leaving 5 bases of the junction unmatched. Germline CDR1 SGDLS, CDR2 YYNGEE. This CDR3 is 15 amino acids long. Treatment here: randomized to nivolumab then ipilimumab (arm A) or the reverse (arm B). From thawed PBMCs, live CD3+CD8+ cells negative for CD19 and CD56 were sorted. Profiling relied on immunoSEQ multiplex PCR, and the TCRdb table lists in-frame clones only, not all of them. The table shows approximately 12,000 clones, with about 65% occurring only once. This specimen consisted of CD8+ T cells sorted from blood (inferred from file names), obtained from a patient given nivolumab and ipilimumab in sequence. This clonotype originated in a human donor with melanoma. This sequence joins TRBV9 and TRBJ2-3; 7 bases map to TRBD2. DNA for the CDR3: TGTGCCAGCAGCGTAGGGGAGGGAGGGGCAGATACGCAGTATTTT. Its protein is CASSVGEGGADTQYF.